Each of the 4 T cell receptor beta chains below was sequenced from the same sample in a study of blood T cells in healthy people across ages. With a J-beta primer mix and a sample-barcoded 5' primer, a second PCR ran about 7 to 11 cycles. TCRdb fed the 5' RACE reads into MiXCR, producing one record per CDR3 protein. The table includes about a million distinct CDR3 sequences, more than 30% detected once. The material sequenced was blood. These receptors were obtained from a young man in good health.

Comments on this clonotype: A read error may produce the germline difference seen at one junction end. The gene calls are TRBV7-2 and TRBJ2-3, with D tentatively TRBD2 (5 bases). The germline V gene encodes CDR1 SGHTA and CDR2 FQGNSA. This CDR3 comprises 16 residues. CDR3 loop: CASSLAPQPSTDTQYF. For the CDR3, the DNA is TGTGCCAGCAGCTTAGCGCCCCAACCTAGCACGGATACGCAGTATTTT.

The chain uses TRBV4-3 and TRBJ1-6, with D unresolved. CDR1 LGHNA and CDR2 YSLEER come from the germline V gene. CDR3 size: 16 residues. The V gene lost 0 bases and the J gene lost 9 bases, with 15 bases spanning the gap. The CDR3 loop reads CASSQDNGQTGSPLHF. The CDR3 nucleotides are TGCGCCAGCAGCCAAGATAATGGCCAAACGGGTTCACCCCTCCACTTT.

This clonotype turned up a few times. The chain carries TRBV12-3 or TRBV12-4 and TRBJ1-5, with no clear D. The CDR3 consists of 14 residues. V lost 3 bases to trimming and J lost 2 bases, with 8 bases between them. Here the CDR3 reads CASSFEGGNQPQHF. CDR3 nucleotide sequence: TGTGCCAGCAGTTTTGAGGGAGGCAATCAGCCCCAGCATTTT.

CDR3: CASTHRTKGNEQFF. The CDR3 DNA follows: TGTGCCAGCACCCATCGAACCAAAGGGAATGAGCAGTTCTTC. The V and J genes are TRBV12-3 or TRBV12-4 and TRBJ2-1, with unresolved D. The CDR3 extends over 14 amino acids. Between the trimmed V and J ends, which lost 7 bases and 7 bases, there was a span of 17 bases.